The rows below give T cell receptor beta chains drawn from one sample of a study of OX40 agonist ivuxolimab in advanced cancers. Only in-frame clones appear in the TCRdb table, and some are missing; sequencing was by immunoSEQ multiplex PCR. The sample records tens of thousands of clones, roughly 80% being singletons. Sequencing was performed on CD4+ or CD8+ T cells sorted from blood, taken in a trial of the OX40 agonist ivuxolimab. These receptors were obtained from an adult with an advanced solid tumor such as melanoma, head and neck, liver or kidney cancer. CDR3s include the opening cysteine and the closing phenylalanine or tryptophan. D genes are given only for firm matches. Clone size is not always given. Where it is, it says once, few, many or a class for expanded clones.

v_call,clone_size,j_call,d_call,cdr3_nt,cdr3_aa
TRBV27,NA,TRBJ2-7,NA,TGTGCCAGCAGTGCCGACCATTTC,CASSADHF
TRBV16,few,TRBJ2-1,NA,TGTGCCAGCAACCATCCAGAAAGCTCCTACAATGAGCAGTTCTTC,CASNHPESSYNEQFF
TRBV27,NA,TRBJ1-2,NA,TGTGCCAGCTCGGTTGGTCGGGAATCTCCAAACTATGGCTACACCTTC,CASSVGRESPNYGYTF
TRBV19,once,TRBJ2-2,NA,TGTGCCAGTACCCTTGGGGGTGGGTTCACCGGGGAGCTGTTTTTT,CASTLGGGFTGELFF
TRBV27,NA,TRBJ2-1,NA,TGTGCCAGCAGTTTGGCAGGGGTTTACAATGAGCAGTTCTTC,CASSLAGVYNEQFF
TRBV7-2,few,TRBJ2-1,NA,TGTGCCAGCAGCTTAGCGCTAAATGCCTACAATGAGCAGTTCTTC,CASSLALNAYNEQFF
TRBV28,NA,TRBJ2-1,NA,TGTGCCAGCAGTGAGGGATCCGGAGACGATAACAATGAGCAGTTCTTC,CASSEGSGDDNNEQFF
TRBV29-1,once,TRBJ1-2,NA,TGCAGCGTCGAGGAGGGGGAGATTAACTATGGCTACACCTTC,CSVEEGEINYGYTF
TRBV27,NA,TRBJ1-2,NA,TGTGCCAGCAGTCCGGACCTAGGCGGTGGCTACACCTTC,CASSPDLGGGYTF
TRBV9,NA,TRBJ2-3,NA,TGTGCCAGCAGCCTCCGAGACACAGATACGCAGTATTTT,CASSLRDTDTQYF
TRBV5-6,NA,TRBJ2-7,NA,TGTGCCAGCAGCTTCCAGGAGTCCTACGAGCAGTACTTC,CASSFQESYEQYF
TRBV13,NA,TRBJ2-5,NA,TGTGCCAGCAGCTTTGGGGGTGAGACCCAGTACTTC,CASSFGGETQYF
TRBV6-1,NA,TRBJ2-7,NA,TGTGCCAGCAGTTACGGGGGTGAGCAGTACTTC,CASSYGGEQYF
TRBV6-6,NA,TRBJ2-7,NA,TGTGCCAGCAGTCGAGTTCAGGGGTACGAGCAGTACTTC,CASSRVQGYEQYF
TRBV6-6,NA,TRBJ2-7,TRBD2,TGTGCCAGCAACCTCCTAGCGGGAGGGAACTCCTACGAGCAGTACTTC,CASNLLAGGNSYEQYF
TRBV25-1,NA,TRBJ2-1,NA,TGTGCCAGCAGTGTAGGTGATGAGCAGTTCTTC,CASSVGDEQFF
TRBV9,NA,TRBJ2-3,NA,TGTGCCAGCAGCGTAGGTGGGAGAGGGTCAGATACGCAGTATTTT,CASSVGGRGSDTQYF
TRBV7-2,medium-sized,TRBJ2-1,TRBD2,TGTGCCAGCAGCCTAGAGGCGGGGGGTCCTAGGTCCTACAATGAGCAGTTCTTC,CASSLEAGGPRSYNEQFF
TRBV27,NA,TRBJ2-2,TRBD1,TGTGCCAGTACAGGGGGCACCGGGGAGCTGTTTTTT,CASTGGTGELFF
TRBV30,NA,TRBJ1-4,NA,TGTGCCTGGAGTGGGACATTAGGAAAACTGTTTTTT,CAWSGTLGKLFF
TRBV2,NA,TRBJ1-1,NA,TGTGCCAGCAGTTGGAGTGAGGTTTTGGCTGAAGCTTTCTTT,CASSWSEVLAEAFF
TRBV5-6,NA,TRBJ2-7,NA,TGTGCCAGCAGCTTGTCCTCGGGAGCCTACGAGCAGTACTTC,CASSLSSGAYEQYF
TRBV11-2,NA,TRBJ2-1,NA,TGTGCCAGCAGCTTAGCAGGGGGGATAGGGAATGAGCAGTTCTTC,CASSLAGGIGNEQFF
TRBV14,NA,TRBJ1-2,NA,TGTGCCAGCAGCCAAGTCAGGGCCGAAAGCAACTATGGCTACACCTTC,CASSQVRAESNYGYTF
TRBV11-2,NA,TRBJ2-1,NA,TGTGCCAGCAGCTTAGACCCCCTATTCCGCAATGAGCAGTTCTTC,CASSLDPLFRNEQFF
TRBV9,NA,TRBJ2-2,NA,TGTGCCAGCAGCGTAGGTAGAGGAGTGGGGAACACCGGGGAGCTGTTTTTT,CASSVGRGVGNTGELFF
TRBV7-2,NA,TRBJ2-7,NA,TGTGCCAGCAGCTTAGTACGTCAGGGTTTTTACGAGCAGTACTTC,CASSLVRQGFYEQYF
TRBV10-2,NA,TRBJ2-7,TRBD1,TGCGCCAGCAGAGACAGGGGGAAGCCCTCCTACGAGCAGTACTTC,CASRDRGKPSYEQYF
TRBV4-1,NA,TRBJ2-7,NA,TGCGCCAGCAGCCAACATGACGGTTCCTACGAGCAGTACTTC,CASSQHDGSYEQYF
TRBV28,few,TRBJ2-1,TRBD2,TGTGCCAGCAGTTTCCCCTTAGCGGGAGAGGGGGATGAGCAGTTCTTC,CASSFPLAGEGDEQFF
TRBV6-5,few,TRBJ1-2,TRBD1,TGTGCCAGCAGTTACTCGATTGCAGGGGGCTATGGCTACACCTTC,CASSYSIAGGYGYTF
TRBV11-2,NA,TRBJ2-5,TRBD1,TGTGCCAGCAGCATAGGACGAGGGGGCCCGGGGGAGACCCAGTACTTC,CASSIGRGGPGETQYF
TRBV11-3,NA,TRBJ2-3,TRBD2,TGTGCCAGCAGCTTAGATAGCACTAGCGGACTGACAGATACGCAGTATTTT,CASSLDSTSGLTDTQYF
TRBV6-5,NA,TRBJ2-7,TRBD1,TGTGCCAGCAGTTACGTCGGGACAGCCTACGAGCAGTACTTC,CASSYVGTAYEQYF
TRBV5-1,NA,TRBJ1-1,NA,TGCGCCAGCAGCTTGGTTGCAGGGGCAAACACTGAAGCTTTCTTT,CASSLVAGANTEAFF
TRBV27,NA,TRBJ2-3,TRBD1,TGTGCCAGCAGTTGGACAGGGGCGGATACGCAGTATTTT,CASSWTGADTQYF
TRBV28,NA,TRBJ1-1,TRBD1,TGTGCCAGCAGTTCCAGGGGGCCTTTGAACACTGAAGCTTTCTTT,CASSSRGPLNTEAFF
TRBV11-1,NA,TRBJ1-1,NA,TGTGCCAGCAGCTTAGCGGAGGTTGGTGGGGGGCCGATGAGCACTGAAGCTTTCTTT,CASSLAEVGGGPMSTEAFF
TRBV4-1,NA,TRBJ1-4,TRBD1,TGCGCCAGCAGCCAAGAATGGACAGGGGATGAAAAACTGTTTTTT,CASSQEWTGDEKLFF
TRBV15,NA,TRBJ2-1,TRBD2,TGTGCCACCAGCAGAGGAGCGGGAAGAGCAAAATCCTACAATGAGCAGTTCTTC,CATSRGAGRAKSYNEQFF
TRBV2,NA,TRBJ2-1,TRBD2,TGTGCCAGCCCTGGGACTAGCGGTTACAATGAGCAGTTCTTC,CASPGTSGYNEQFF